Below are 10 T cell receptor beta chains sequenced from a single sample in a study of blood T cell repertoires in COVID-19. TCRdb's copy holds only in-frame clones and misses some; the assay was immunoSEQ multiplex PCR. The data hold approximately 400,000 clones, with around 92% observed a single time. Sequencing used peripheral blood. The receptors derive from a man aged 35-49 years with acute or convalescent COVID-19.

The chain is built from TRBV14 and TRBJ1-1; D gene uncertain. The V end lost 3 bases, the J end lost 0 bases, and 5 bases lay between the germline ends. The CDR3 spans 13 residues. Per germline, CDR1 SGHDN and CDR2 FVKESK. The CDR3 sequence is CASSHGVNTEAFF. The CDR3 DNA follows: TGTGCCAGCAGCCACGGGGTGAACACTGAAGCTTTCTTT.

The rearrangement uses TRBV11-3 and TRBJ2-5; 8 bases match TRBD2. The germline V gene encodes CDR1 SGHNT and CDR2 YENEEA. V dropped 1 base and J dropped 1; count of bases not matched to a gene: 11. The CDR3 has 18 amino acids. The CDR3 DNA follows: TGTGCCAGCAGCTTAGGTCTGGGCGGGGGGACAAGCCAAGAGACCCAGTACTTC. Residues: CASSLGLGGGTSQETQYF.

This chain joins TRBV5-1 and TRBJ1-2; TRBD1 matches 8 bases. The CDR3 runs to 17 residues. J lost 4 bases, V lost 4 bases, and 15 bases had no gene match. The germline V gene has CDR1 SGHRS and CDR2 YFSETQ. As DNA, the CDR3 is TGCGCCAGCAGCCGAGGGGGGGACAGGCAATCTGTCTATGGCTACACCTTC. It translates to CASSRGGDRQSVYGYTF.

This chain connects TRBV7-9 to TRBJ1-2, with a possible D match to TRBD1 (5 bases). Trimming removed 0 bases from V and 8 bases from J, with 10 bases in between. This CDR3 comprises 13 residues. Germline loops: CDR1 SEHNR, CDR2 FQNEAQ (reference sequence). The CDR3 reads CASSLATGPGYTF. The CDR3, as DNA: TGTGCCAGCAGCTTAGCCACAGGACCGGGCTACACCTTC. Full variable domain (missing parts from reference TRBV7-9 and TRBJ1-2): DTGVSQNPRHKITKRGQNVTFRCDPISEHNRLYWYRQTLGQGPEFLTYFQNEAQLEKSRLLSDRFSAERPKGSFSTLEIQRTEQGDSAMYLCASSLATGPGYTFGSGTRLTVV.

The rearrangement joins TRBV3-1 (or the pseudogene TRBV3-2) to TRBJ2-7; 7 nucleotides align to TRBD1. This CDR3 spans 14 amino acids. The trim removed 2 bases at V and 1 base at J, leaving 2 bases unmatched. Germline V gene sequence: CDR1 LGHDT, CDR2 YNNKEL (reference sequence). CDR3 bases: TGTGCCAGCAGCCAAATGGGACAGTCCTACGAGCAGTACTTC. Amino acid sequence: CASSQMGQSYEQYF.

The sample holds one count of this clone. The gene calls are TRBV27 and TRBJ1-1; D ambiguous. Trimming shortened V by 1 base and J by 1 base, and 10 bases separated the two germline ends. The CDR3 contains 15 residues. Germline assignment: CDR1 MNHEY and CDR2 SMNVEV (reference sequence). For the CDR3, the DNA is TGTGCCAGCAGTTTATTCGTGCCAGGGAACACTGAAGCTTTCTTT. It specifies CASSLFVPGNTEAFF.

The chain has TRBV9 and TRBJ1-2; D not certain. V lost 0 bases to trimming and J lost 4 bases, with 13 bases between them. The CDR3 length is 15 residues. The germline gives CDR1 SGDLS, CDR2 YYNGEE. The CDR3 loop reads CASSVDLAVIYGYTF. The CDR3 region has the DNA TGTGCCAGCAGCGTAGATCTGGCCGTAATCTATGGCTACACCTTC.

This chain joins TRBV27 and TRBJ1-5; D is possibly TRBD1 (5 bases). The CDR3 spans 15 residues. Trimming removed 6 bases from V and 3 bases from J, with 15 bases in between. Germline V CDR1 and CDR2: MNHEY, SMNVEV (reference sequence). CDR3 loop: CASRAGRVANQPQHF. For the CDR3, the DNA is TGTGCCAGCAGGGCAGGGAGGGTTGCCAATCAGCCCCAGCATTTT.

This clone was detected many times. This chain links TRBV28 with TRBJ2-1; 8 nucleotides line up with TRBD1. CDR1 and CDR2 from the germline V gene are MDHEN and SYDVKM. Trimming removed 3 bases from V and 5 bases from J; junction bases left unmatched: 9. The CDR3 is 16 amino acids. CDR3 sequence (DNA): TGTGCCAGCAGTTTCCTCGGCAGGGGGCGGGACAATGAGCAGTTCTTC. It yields the protein CASSFLGRGRDNEQFF.

This rearrangement joins TRBV11-2 to TRBJ2-1; 7 bases line up with TRBD2. This CDR3 is 15 amino acids long. The J segment lost 4 bases and the V segment lost 1 base, leaving 4 bases of the junction unmatched. From germline, CDR1 is SGHAT and CDR2 FQNNGV. In DNA, the CDR3 is TGTGCCAGCAGCTTAGGGGGACTATCTTACAATGAGCAGTTCTTC. This gives the protein CASSLGGLSYNEQFF.